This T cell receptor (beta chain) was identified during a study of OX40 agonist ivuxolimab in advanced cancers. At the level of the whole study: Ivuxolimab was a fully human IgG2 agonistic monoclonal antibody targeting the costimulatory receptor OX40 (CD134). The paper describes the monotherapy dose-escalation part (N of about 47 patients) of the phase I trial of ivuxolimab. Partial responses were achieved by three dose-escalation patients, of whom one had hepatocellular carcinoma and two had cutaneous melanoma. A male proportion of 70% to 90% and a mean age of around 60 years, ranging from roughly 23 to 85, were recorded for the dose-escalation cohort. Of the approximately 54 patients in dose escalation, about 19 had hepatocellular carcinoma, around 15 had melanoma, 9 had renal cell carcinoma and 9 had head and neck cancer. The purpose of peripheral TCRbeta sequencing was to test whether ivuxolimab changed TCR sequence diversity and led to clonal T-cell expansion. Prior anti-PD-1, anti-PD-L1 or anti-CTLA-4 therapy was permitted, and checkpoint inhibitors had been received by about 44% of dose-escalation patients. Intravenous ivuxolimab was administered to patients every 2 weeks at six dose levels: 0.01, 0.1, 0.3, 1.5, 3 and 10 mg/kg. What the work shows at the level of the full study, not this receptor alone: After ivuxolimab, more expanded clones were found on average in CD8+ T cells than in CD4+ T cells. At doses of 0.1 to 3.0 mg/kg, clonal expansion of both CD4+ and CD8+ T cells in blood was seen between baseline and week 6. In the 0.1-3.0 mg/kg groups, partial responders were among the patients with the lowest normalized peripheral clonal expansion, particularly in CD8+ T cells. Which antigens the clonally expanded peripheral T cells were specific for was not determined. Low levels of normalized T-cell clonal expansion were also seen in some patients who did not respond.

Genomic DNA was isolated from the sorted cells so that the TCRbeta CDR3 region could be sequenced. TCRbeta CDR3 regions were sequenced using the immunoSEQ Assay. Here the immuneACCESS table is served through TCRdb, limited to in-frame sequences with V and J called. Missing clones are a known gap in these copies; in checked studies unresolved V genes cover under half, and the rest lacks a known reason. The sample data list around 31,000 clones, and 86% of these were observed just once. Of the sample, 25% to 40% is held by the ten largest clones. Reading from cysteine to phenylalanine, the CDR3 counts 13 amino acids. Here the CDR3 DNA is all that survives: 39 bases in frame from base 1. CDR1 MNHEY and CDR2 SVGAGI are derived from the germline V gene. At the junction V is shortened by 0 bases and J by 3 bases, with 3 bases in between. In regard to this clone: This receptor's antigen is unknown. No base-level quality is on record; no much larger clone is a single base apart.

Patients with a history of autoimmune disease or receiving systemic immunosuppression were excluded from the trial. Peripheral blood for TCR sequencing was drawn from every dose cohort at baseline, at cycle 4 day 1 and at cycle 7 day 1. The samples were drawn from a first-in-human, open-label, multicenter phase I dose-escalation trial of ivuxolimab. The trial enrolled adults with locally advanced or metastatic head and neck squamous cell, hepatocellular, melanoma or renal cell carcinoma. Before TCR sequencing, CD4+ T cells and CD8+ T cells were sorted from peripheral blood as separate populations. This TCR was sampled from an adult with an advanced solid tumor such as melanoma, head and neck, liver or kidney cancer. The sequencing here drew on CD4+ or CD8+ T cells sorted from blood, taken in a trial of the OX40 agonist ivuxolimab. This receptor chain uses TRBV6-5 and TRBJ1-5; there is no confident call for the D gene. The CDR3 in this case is CASSYSDNQPQHF. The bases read TGTGCCAGCAGTTACTCGGACAATCAGCCCCAGCATTTT.